This is a list of T cell receptor beta chains from one sample in a study of shared clonotypes between healthy human individuals. Method: immunoSEQ multiplex PCR; TCRdb's copy keeps in-frame clones and lacks some. The table lists over a million clones, under 80% of them singletons. The sample taken for sequencing was memory CD4+ T cells sorted from blood. These receptors all stem from a man aged 18 to 30 in good health. Both conserved end residues are part of each CDR3. The D gene is left open where the match is weak. Size values are once, few and many counts, or a class for expanded clones, and some rows have none.

v_call,clone_size,j_call,d_call,cdr3_aa,cdr3_nt
TRBV30,.,TRBJ2-7,.,CAWKSQGFEQYF,TGTGCCTGGAAAAGCCAGGGCTTCGAGCAGTACTTC
TRBV11-2,.,TRBJ2-5,TRBD2,CASSLDWGGQETQYF,TGTGCCAGCAGCTTAGATTGGGGGGGCCAAGAGACCCAGTACTTC
TRBV2,.,TRBJ1-2,.,CASSESVRVEIYGYTF,TGTGCCAGCAGTGAATCGGTTCGGGTGGAGATCTATGGCTACACCTTC
TRBV18,.,TRBJ2-7,TRBD1,CASSPPGGRGLEQYF,TGTGCCAGCTCACCACCGGGCGGCAGGGGGCTTGAGCAGTACTTC
TRBV27,.,TRBJ2-7,.,CASSPSGPPKQYF,TGTGCCAGCAGTCCCTCGGGTCCACCTAAGCAGTACTTC
TRBV9,.,TRBJ2-1,.,CASSGPVNEQFF,TGTGCCAGCAGCGGGCCGGTGAATGAGCAGTTCTTC
TRBV6-6,.,TRBJ2-1,TRBD2,CASGTSGYNEQFF,TGTGCCAGCGGAACTAGCGGCTACAATGAGCAGTTCTTC
TRBV18,once,TRBJ1-1,.,CASSPRAGLDTEAFF,TGTGCCAGCTCACCTCGGGCGGGACTTGACACTGAAGCTTTCTTT
TRBV10-3,.,TRBJ1-6,TRBD1,CAASGGSYNSPLHF,TGTGCCGCTTCAGGGGGCAGCTATAATTCACCCCTCCACTTT
TRBV4-1,.,TRBJ2-2,.,CASSQGQMNTGELFF,TGCGCCAGCAGCCAAGGACAGATGAACACCGGGGAGCTGTTTTTT
TRBV7-2,.,TRBJ2-1,TRBD2,CASSGRIAGGIYNEQFF,TGTGCCAGCAGCGGCCGAATAGCGGGGGGGATATACAATGAGCAGTTCTTC
TRBV7-3,.,TRBJ2-2,.,CASSSTSFTGELFF,TGTGCCAGCAGCTCTACCTCGTTCACCGGGGAGCTGTTTTTT
TRBV5-1,.,TRBJ1-5,.,CASSRKGGAQPQHF,TGCGCCAGCAGCCGCAAGGGGGGGGCTCAGCCCCAGCATTTT
TRBV29-1,.,TRBJ2-5,.,CSVESLSLQETQYF,TGCAGCGTTGAATCTTTATCACTTCAAGAGACCCAGTACTTC
TRBV4-1,few,TRBJ2-5,TRBD2,CASSRLAGGQETQYF,TGCGCCAGCAGCCGATTAGCGGGGGGCCAAGAGACCCAGTACTTC
TRBV5-1,.,TRBJ2-7,.,CASSQEQSYEQYF,TGCGCCAGCAGCCAGGAACAGTCCTACGAGCAGTACTTC
TRBV6-1,few,TRBJ2-7,.,CASSGEGGYEQYF,TGTGCCAGCAGTGGGGAGGGGGGGTACGAGCAGTACTTC
TRBV10-2,.,TRBJ2-5,.,CASSEIGGETQYF,TGCGCCAGCAGTGAGATCGGGGGAGAGACCCAGTACTTC